A selection of T cell receptor beta chains follows, all from one sample in a study of CD8+CD57+ T cells in acquired aplastic anemia. TCRdb re-called the reads through MiXCR, storing one row per CDR3 protein. Found here are around 220,000 distinct CDR3 sequences, around 49% of them singletons; the top ten hold approximately 20%. The sequenced sample consisted of sorted CD4+, CD8+, or CD8+CD57+ T cells (not recorded which) from PBMCs. These TCRs come from a human donor with aplastic anemia. Both conserved end residues are part of each CDR3. A D gene is named only where the DNA matches it firmly. Rows may omit the clone size; those that give it use once, few, many or a size class.

v_call: TRBV19
clone_size: many
d_call: NA
j_call: TRBJ1-1
cdr3_aa: CASSGRSGTGAFF
cdr3_nt: TGTGCCAGTAGTGGTAGATCGGGGACTGGCGCTTTCTTT

v_call: TRBV19
clone_size: NA
d_call: NA
j_call: TRBJ1-5
cdr3_aa: CASLETGRGNQPQHF
cdr3_nt: TGTGCCAGTCTCGAGACAGGACGGGGCAATCAGCCCCAGCATTTT

v_call: TRBV6-1
clone_size: many
d_call: TRBD1
j_call: TRBJ2-7
cdr3_aa: CASRGQGSSYEQYF
cdr3_nt: TGTGCCAGCAGAGGACAGGGATCCTCCTACGAGCAGTACTTC

v_call: TRBV10-3
clone_size: NA
d_call: NA
j_call: TRBJ1-6
cdr3_aa: CAVSQRSLGNSPLHF
cdr3_nt: TGTGCCGTCAGTCAAAGGTCCTTGGGTAATTCACCCCTCCACTTT

v_call: TRBV5-1
clone_size: NA
d_call: TRBD1
j_call: TRBJ1-2
cdr3_aa: CASSPGTGGFGYTF
cdr3_nt: TGCGCCAGCAGCCCTGGGACAGGGGGCTTCGGCTACACCTTC

v_call: TRBV10-3
clone_size: NA
d_call: NA
j_call: TRBJ1-2
cdr3_aa: CAISESDITGYTF
cdr3_nt: TGTGCCATCAGTGAGTCGGACATTACAGGCTACACCTTC

v_call: TRBV19
clone_size: NA
d_call: NA
j_call: TRBJ1-2
cdr3_aa: CAIAKEGGDYGYTF
cdr3_nt: TGTGCCATCGCAAAAGAGGGGGGTGACTATGGCTACACCTTC

v_call: TRBV5-6
clone_size: many
d_call: TRBD1
j_call: TRBJ1-2
cdr3_aa: CASSLDRGVNYGYTF
cdr3_nt: TGTGCCAGCAGCCTTGACAGGGGAGTTAACTATGGCTACACCTTC

v_call: TRBV7-9
clone_size: many
d_call: TRBD1
j_call: TRBJ2-6
cdr3_aa: CASSLFIAGRGRTGANVLTF
cdr3_nt: TGTGCCAGCAGCTTATTCATCGCGGGCAGGGGGCGAACTGGGGCCAACGTCCTGACTTTC

v_call: TRBV10-3
clone_size: NA
d_call: TRBD1
j_call: TRBJ2-7
cdr3_aa: CAISEASGTDYEQYF
cdr3_nt: TGTGCCATCAGTGAGGCGTCCGGGACAGACTACGAGCAGTACTTC

v_call: TRBV19
clone_size: few
d_call: NA
j_call: TRBJ2-6
cdr3_aa: CASSYVSGANVLTF
cdr3_nt: TGTGCCAGTAGTTATGTCTCTGGGGCCAACGTCCTGACTTTC

v_call: TRBV18
clone_size: NA
d_call: TRBD1
j_call: TRBJ2-7
cdr3_aa: CASSPQQGVGEQYF
cdr3_nt: TGTGCCAGCTCACCCCAACAGGGGGTTGGGGAGCAGTACTTC

v_call: TRBV19
clone_size: NA
d_call: NA
j_call: TRBJ1-2
cdr3_aa: CASSITGPNALWGYTF
cdr3_nt: TGTGCCAGTAGTATCACAGGTCCTAACGCCCTATGGGGCTACACCTTC